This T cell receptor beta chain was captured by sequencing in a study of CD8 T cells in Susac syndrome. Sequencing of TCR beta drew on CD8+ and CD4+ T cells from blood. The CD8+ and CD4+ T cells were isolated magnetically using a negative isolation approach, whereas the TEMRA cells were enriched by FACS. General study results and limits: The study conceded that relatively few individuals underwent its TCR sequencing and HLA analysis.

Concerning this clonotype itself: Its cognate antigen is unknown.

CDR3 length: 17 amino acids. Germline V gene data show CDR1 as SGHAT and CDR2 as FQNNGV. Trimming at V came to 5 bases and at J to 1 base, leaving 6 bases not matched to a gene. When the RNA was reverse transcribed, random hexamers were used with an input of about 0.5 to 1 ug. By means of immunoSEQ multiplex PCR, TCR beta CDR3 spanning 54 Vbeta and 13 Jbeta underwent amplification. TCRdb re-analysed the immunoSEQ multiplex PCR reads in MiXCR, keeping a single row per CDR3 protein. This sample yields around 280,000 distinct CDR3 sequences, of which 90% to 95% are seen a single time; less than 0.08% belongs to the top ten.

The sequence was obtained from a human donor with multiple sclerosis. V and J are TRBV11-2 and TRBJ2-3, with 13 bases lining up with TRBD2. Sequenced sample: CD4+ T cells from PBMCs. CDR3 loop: CASSIPGLAGRTDTQYF. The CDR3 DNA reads TGTGCCAGCAGCATCCCGGGACTAGCGGGGCGCACAGATACGCAGTATTTT.